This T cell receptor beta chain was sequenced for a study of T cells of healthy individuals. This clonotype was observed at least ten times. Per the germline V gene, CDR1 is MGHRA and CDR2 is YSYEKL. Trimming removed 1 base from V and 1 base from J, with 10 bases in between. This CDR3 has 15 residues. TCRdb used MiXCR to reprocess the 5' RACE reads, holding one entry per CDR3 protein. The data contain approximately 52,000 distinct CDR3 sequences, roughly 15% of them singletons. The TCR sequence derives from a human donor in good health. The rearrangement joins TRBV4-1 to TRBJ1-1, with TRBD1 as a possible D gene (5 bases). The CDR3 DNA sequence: TGCGCCAGCAGCCAAGGACCCGACAGGAACACTGAAGCTTTCTTT. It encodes CASSQGPDRNTEAFF.